This entry lists 10 T cell receptor beta chains sequenced from one sample in a study of T cell repertoires in cytomegalovirus infection. No antigens are known for them. TCRdb used MiXCR to reprocess the reads, holding one entry per CDR3 protein. The sample lists about 340,000 distinct CDR3 sequences; 25% to 30% were seen once. Sequencing was performed on cultured PBMCs, taken from culture after CMV antigen stimulation. The receptors come from a human donor in good health (CMV status not recorded). Some clones in this sample may be carry-over from other donors' samples.

This clonotype was seen repeatedly, ten times or more. The J gene is TRBJ1-2, the V gene TRBV7-9; 8 nucleotides agree with TRBD1. CDR3 length: 13 residues. CDR1 is SEHNR and CDR2 is FQNEAQ in the germline V gene (reference sequence). The ends lost 7 bases at V and 5 bases at J; junction bases unmatched: 6. CDR3 loop: CASTGGLEYGYTF. CDR3 sequence (DNA): TGTGCCAGCACAGGGGGCCTAGAATATGGCTACACCTTC.

The V gene is TRBV27, the J gene TRBJ2-5; 8 bases are a match to TRBD2. With V trimmed by 6 bases and J by 4 bases, 7 bases remained unmatched. There are 14 residues in the CDR3. Germline-derived CDR1 and CDR2 are MNHEY and SMNVEV (reference sequence). CDR3 sequence (DNA): TGTGCCAGCAGCCCAGCGGGGGTGGGAGAGACCCAGTACTTC. Protein: CASSPAGVGETQYF.

This clonotype was observed a handful of times. The chain uses TRBV6-6 and TRBJ1-2; D perhaps matches TRBD1 (6 bases). This CDR3 is 15 amino acids long. V was clipped by 2 bases and J by 5 bases, with 15 bases between them. The germline V gene has CDR1 MNHNY and CDR2 SVGAGI (reference sequence). The CDR3 coding sequence is TGTGCCAGCAGTTACCACCCCGGGGGCACGTATGGCTACACCTTC. Its protein is CASSYHPGGTYGYTF.

The rearrangement joins TRBV15 to TRBJ1-2; D is unclear. V was trimmed by 0 bases and J by 8 bases, leaving 16 bases between them. CDR3 length equals 15 residues. The germline V gene has CDR1 LNHNV and CDR2 YYDKDF (reference sequence). CDR3 coding DNA: TGTGCCACCAGCAGAGACCGGGATCCTAAGGACGGCTACACCTTC. Translating gives CATSRDRDPKDGYTF.

In this sample, this clonotype turned up many times. The chain couples TRBV19 to TRBJ1-2; D unclear. Germline values: CDR1 LNHDA, CDR2 SQIVND (reference sequence). The CDR3 covers 12 residues. Trimming pared 3 bases from V and 0 bases from J, leaving 2 bases between. The CDR3 nucleotides are TGTGCCAGTAGTATTGCTAACTATGGCTACACCTTC. It is translated as CASSIANYGYTF.

The chain has TRBV3-1 and TRBJ1-1; D is possibly TRBD1 (5 bases). CDR1 is LGHDT, CDR2 YNNKEL, per germline (reference sequence). Trimming shortened V by 4 bases and J by 4 bases, and 10 bases separated the two germline ends. This CDR3 spans 13 amino acids. The CDR3 reads CASSRGEGTEAFF. CDR3 coding DNA: TGTGCCAGCAGCCGGGGGGAGGGCACTGAAGCTTTCTTT.

V gene TRBV6-5 combines with J gene TRBJ1-2, with TRBD1 matching 11 bases. CDR1 and CDR2 from the germline V gene are MNHEY and SVGAGI. There are 14 residues in the CDR3. V lost 7 bases and J lost 4; bases outside the gene matches: 5. The CDR3 region is CASTPGTGGYGYTF. CDR3 nucleotides: TGTGCCAGCACCCCTGGGACAGGGGGCTATGGCTACACCTTC.

This clonotype was seen once. V usage is TRBV7-2 and J usage is TRBJ2-2; possibly TRBD2 for D (5 bases). Per the germline V gene, CDR1 is SGHTA and CDR2 is FQGNSA. The CDR3 sequence is 14 residues long. Trimming took off 7 bases at V and 1 base at J, with 10 bases between the two ends. The CDR3 DNA sequence: TGTGCCAGCAACGGGAACTGGAACACCGGGGAGCTGTTTTTT. Amino acid sequence: CASNGNWNTGELFF.

This clonotype was recorded a few times. The V and J genes are TRBV7-2 and TRBJ1-2; D gene uncertain. The V gene lost 5 bases and the J gene lost 7 bases, with 20 bases spanning the gap. This CDR3 is 15 amino acids long. Germline CDR1 SGHTA, CDR2 FQGNSA. The CDR3 bases are TGTGCCAGCAGCCTCAGAGGAGTGGAGGCCCCTGGCTACACCTTC. Its translation: CASSLRGVEAPGYTF.

This clonotype was seen a few times. The chain recombines TRBV7-9 with TRBJ2-3; D remains unclear. The CDR3 runs 12 residues. V was trimmed by 5 bases and J by 4 bases, leaving 7 bases between them. The germline V gene encodes CDR1 SEHNR and CDR2 FQNEAQ (reference sequence). The CDR3 coding sequence is TGTGCCAGCAGCCCCCTCCCAGATACGCAGTATTTT. It yields the protein CASSPLPDTQYF.